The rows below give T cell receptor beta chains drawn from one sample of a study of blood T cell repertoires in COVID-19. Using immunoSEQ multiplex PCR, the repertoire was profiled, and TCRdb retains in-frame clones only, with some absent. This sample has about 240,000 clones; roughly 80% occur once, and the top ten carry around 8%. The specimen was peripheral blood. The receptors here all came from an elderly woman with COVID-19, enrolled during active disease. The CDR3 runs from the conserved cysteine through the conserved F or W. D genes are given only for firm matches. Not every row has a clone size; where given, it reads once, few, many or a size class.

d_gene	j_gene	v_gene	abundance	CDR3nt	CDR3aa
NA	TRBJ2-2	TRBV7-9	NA	TGTGCCAGCAGCTTAACAAGGGGGAACACCGGGGAGCTGTTTTTT	CASSLTRGNTGELFF
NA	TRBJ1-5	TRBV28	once	TGTGCCAGCAGTTTACGGAATCAGCCCCAGCATTTT	CASSLRNQPQHF
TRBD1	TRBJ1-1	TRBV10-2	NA	TGCGCCAGCACCACAGGGGGCCGTATGAACACTGAAGCTTTCTTT	CASTTGGRMNTEAFF
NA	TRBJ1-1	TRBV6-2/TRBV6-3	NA	TGTGCCAGCAGTTTATACAGGGTCACTGAAGCTTTCTTT	CASSLYRVTEAFF
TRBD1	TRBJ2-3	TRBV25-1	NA	TGTGCCAGCAGTGGACAGGGGATTACGCAGTATTTT	CASSGQGITQYF
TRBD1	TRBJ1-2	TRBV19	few	TGTGCCAGTAGCCTGGGGGTAGACAGGGCTGGCTACACCTTC	CASSLGVDRAGYTF
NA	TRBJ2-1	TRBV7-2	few	TGTGCCAGCAGCCCCTGGGGGGATGAGCAGTTCTTC	CASSPWGDEQFF
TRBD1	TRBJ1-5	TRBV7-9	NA	TGTGCCAGCAGCACAACAGGGGAAAATCAGCCCCAGCATTTT	CASSTTGENQPQHF
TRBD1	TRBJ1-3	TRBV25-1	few	TGTGCCAGCAGCCCGGACAGGGCCATATATTTT	CASSPDRAIYF
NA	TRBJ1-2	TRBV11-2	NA	TGTGCCAGCAGCTTAAATCCGAGAGATGGCTACACCTTC	CASSLNPRDGYTF
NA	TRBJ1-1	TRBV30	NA	TGTGCCTGGACCGGGACACCGAACACTGAAGCTTTCTTT	CAWTGTPNTEAFF
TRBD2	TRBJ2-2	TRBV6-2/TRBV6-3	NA	TGTGCCAGCAGCTACTGGACTAGCGGGAACACCGGGGAGCTGTTTTTT	CASSYWTSGNTGELFF
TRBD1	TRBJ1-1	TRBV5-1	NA	TGCGCCAGCAGCGTCCGACAGGGGGGGACCACTGAAGCTTTCTTT	CASSVRQGGTTEAFF
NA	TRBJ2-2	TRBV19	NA	TGTGCCAGTAGTATATGGAGCCCCGGGGAGCTGTTTTTT	CASSIWSPGELFF
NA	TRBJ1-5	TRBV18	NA	TGTGCCAGCTCACCGCAATCGGATCAGCCCCAGCATTTT	CASSPQSDQPQHF
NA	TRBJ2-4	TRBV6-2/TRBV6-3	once	TGTGCCAGCAGTTACCGAGGAGGAAATATAAACTTC	CASSYRGGNINF
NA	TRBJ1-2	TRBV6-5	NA	TGTGCCAGCAGTTCGGGCAGGGTCGGTGGCTACACCTTC	CASSSGRVGGYTF
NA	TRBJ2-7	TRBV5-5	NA	TGTGCCAGCAGCATCACTAGCCGCTACGAGCAGTACTTC	CASSITSRYEQYF
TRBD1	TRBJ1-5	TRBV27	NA	TGTGCCAGCAGCAGACAGGGAGATCAGCCCCAGCATTTT	CASSRQGDQPQHF
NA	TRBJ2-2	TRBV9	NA	TGTGCCAGCAGCGTCGGAACGGCAGGGGCCGGGGAGCTGTTTTTT	CASSVGTAGAGELFF
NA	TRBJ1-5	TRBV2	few	TGTGCCAGCACTGGCCAACCTGGAGGCAATCAGCCCCAGCATTTT	CASTGQPGGNQPQHF
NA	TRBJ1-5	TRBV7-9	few	TGTGCCAGCAGCCGAGACAGTTCCAATCAGCCCCAGCATTTT	CASSRDSSNQPQHF
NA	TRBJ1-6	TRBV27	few	TGTGCCAGCAGCCCGCGGGGTAATTCACCCCTCCACTTT	CASSPRGNSPLHF
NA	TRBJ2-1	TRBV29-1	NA	TGCAGCGTAACTCCTTTTTCGGCCCGCCGGGTTAACAATGAGCAGTTCTTC	CSVTPFSARRVNNEQFF
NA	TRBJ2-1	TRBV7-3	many	TGTGCCAGCAGCTTAAGGGGAGTGACTACTTACAATGAGCAGTTCTTC	CASSLRGVTTYNEQFF
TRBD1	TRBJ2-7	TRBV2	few	TGTGCCAGCAAGAGAGAAGAGGGGGCTGGCGAGCAGTACTTC	CASKREEGAGEQYF
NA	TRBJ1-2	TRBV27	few	TGTGCCAGCAGTTTAAAGGACAGTACTTATGGCTACACCTTC	CASSLKDSTYGYTF
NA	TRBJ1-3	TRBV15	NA	TGTGCCACCAGCGCGGGCTCCAGATCGGACACCATATATTTT	CATSAGSRSDTIYF
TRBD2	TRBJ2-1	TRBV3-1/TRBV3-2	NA	TGTGCCAGCAGCCCGCGGGGGTACTCCTACAATGAGCAGTTCTTC	CASSPRGYSYNEQFF
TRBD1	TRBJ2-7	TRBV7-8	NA	TGTGCCAGCAGCTTAGTGATAGACAGGGTGAACGAGCAGTACTTC	CASSLVIDRVNEQYF
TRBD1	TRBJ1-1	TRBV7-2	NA	TGTGCCAGCAGCTTGTACAGGGGCCTTGAAGCTTTCTTT	CASSLYRGLEAFF
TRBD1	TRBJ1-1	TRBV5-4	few	TGTGCCAGCAGGCCCGGGACAGGCATGAACACTGAAGCTTTCTTT	CASRPGTGMNTEAFF
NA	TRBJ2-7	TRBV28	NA	TGTGCCAGCAGTCCGCACGGACAGCTCTACGAGCAGTACTTC	CASSPHGQLYEQYF
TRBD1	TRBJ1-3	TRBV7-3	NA	TGTGCCAGCAGCCCGGGACAGGGCTATGGAAACACCATATATTTT	CASSPGQGYGNTIYF
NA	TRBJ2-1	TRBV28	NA	TGTGCCAGCAGTCCCTCCCTCACTAGCAATGAGCAGTTCTTC	CASSPSLTSNEQFF
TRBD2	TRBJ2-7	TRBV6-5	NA	TGTGCCAGCAGTTCTCGGGGGGGCGGGAGAAACTTC	CASSSRGGGRNF
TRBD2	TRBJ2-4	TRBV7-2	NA	TGTGCCAGCAGCTTATTGGGACTAGCGGCCAACTTAGCCAAAAACATTCAGTACTTC	CASSLLGLAANLAKNIQYF
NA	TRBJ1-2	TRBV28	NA	TGTGCCAGCAGATCAGGCGGGACTAACTATGGCTACACCTTC	CASRSGGTNYGYTF
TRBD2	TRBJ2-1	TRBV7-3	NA	TGTGCCAGCAGCACTAGCGGGGGCCTCAATGAGCAGTTCTTC	CASSTSGGLNEQFF
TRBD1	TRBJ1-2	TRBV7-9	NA	TGTGCCAGCAGCCTGACAGGGGAGGATGGCTACACCTTC	CASSLTGEDGYTF
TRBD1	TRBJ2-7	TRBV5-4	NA	TGTGCCAGCAGCTGGGGGACAGGCAACTACGAGCAGTACTTC	CASSWGTGNYEQYF
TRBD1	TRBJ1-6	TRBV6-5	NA	TGTGCCAGCAGGCCACAGGGGTCTAATTCACCCCTCCACTTT	CASRPQGSNSPLHF
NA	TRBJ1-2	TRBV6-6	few	TGTGCCAGCAGTCCTCCGGAAGTGGGGGGCTATGGCTACACCTTC	CASSPPEVGGYGYTF
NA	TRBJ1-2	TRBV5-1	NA	TGCGCCAGCAGATCCGGGAGCTCGGGTGTCAACACCTTC	CASRSGSSGVNTF
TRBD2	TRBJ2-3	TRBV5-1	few	TGCGCCAGCAGCTTGGAGGGAGGCGGGGGGGCCGAAGCAGATACGCAGTATTTT	CASSLEGGGGAEADTQYF
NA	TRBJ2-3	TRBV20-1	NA	TGCAGTGCTTCACAGGGAGATACGCAGTATTTT	CSASQGDTQYF
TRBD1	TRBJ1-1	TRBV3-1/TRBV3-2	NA	TGTGCCAGCAGCCAAGGGACAGGGAACACTGAAGCTTTCTTT	CASSQGTGNTEAFF